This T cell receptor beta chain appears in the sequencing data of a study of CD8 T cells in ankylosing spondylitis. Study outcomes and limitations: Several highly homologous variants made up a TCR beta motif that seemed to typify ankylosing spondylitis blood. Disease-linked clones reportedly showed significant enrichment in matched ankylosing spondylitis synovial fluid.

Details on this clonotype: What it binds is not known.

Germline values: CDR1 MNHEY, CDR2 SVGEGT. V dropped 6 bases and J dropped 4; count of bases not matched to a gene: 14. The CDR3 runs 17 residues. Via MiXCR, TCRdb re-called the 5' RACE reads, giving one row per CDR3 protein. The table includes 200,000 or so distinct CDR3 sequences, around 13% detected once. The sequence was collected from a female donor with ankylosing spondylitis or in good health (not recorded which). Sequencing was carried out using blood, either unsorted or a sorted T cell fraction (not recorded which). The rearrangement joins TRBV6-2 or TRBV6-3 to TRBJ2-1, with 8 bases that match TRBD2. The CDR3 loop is CASRSDGSGINYNEQFF. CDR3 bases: TGTGCCAGCAGAAGCGACGGTAGCGGGATCAATTACAATGAGCAGTTCTTC.